A single sample gave rise to the 28 T cell receptor beta chains below, sequenced in a study of cytomegalovirus exposure and HLA in healthy donors. It was with 60 Vbeta and 13 Jbeta primers that the PCR ran. Here immunoSEQ multiplex PCR was the method, and the copy in TCRdb shows in-frame clones only, minus some. The table lists 140,000 to 150,000 clones, 76% of them singletons. Source material: PBMCs. The receptors shown here come from a woman aged 40 to 50 in good health and CMV-seronegative.

The chain couples TRBV21-1 to TRBJ1-4; TRBD1 is the table's D call and was not checked against the DNA. TRBV21-1 is noted as a pseudogene. The CDR3 is 18 amino acids. As DNA, the CDR3 is TGTGCCAGCAGCAAAGCGCTTTGGCTTACAGCAACTAATGAAAAACTGTTTTTT. The encoded protein is CASSKALWLTATNEKLFF.

This clone showed up just a few times. The V call is TRBV6-4, the J call TRBJ2-3; possible D gene TRBD1, 5 bases. From germline, CDR1 is MRHNA and CDR2 SNTAGT. Trimming stripped 6 bases from V and 3 bases from J, with 13 bases between. The CDR3 spans 14 residues. The DNA of the CDR3 is TGTGCCAGCAGAGACAGTCCAGCGACAGATACGCAGTATTTT. This translates into CASRDSPATDTQYF.

This chain connects TRBV30 to TRBJ1-2; TRBD1 might be the D (5 bases). Germline assignment: CDR1 GTSNPN and CDR2 SVGIG (reference sequence). The length of the CDR3 is 13 residues. Trimming left V 4 bases short and J 0 bases short, with 9 bases between. The CDR3 spells CAWTGSANYGYTF. CDR3 sequence (DNA): TGTGCCTGGACAGGGTCGGCTAACTATGGCTACACCTTC.

V usage is TRBV6-1 and J usage is TRBJ1-5; tentative D call: TRBD1 (5 bases). Trimming stripped 6 bases from V and 1 base from J, with 10 bases between. Germline lookup yields CDR1 MNHNS and CDR2 SASEGT. The CDR3 is 14 amino acids. In DNA form, the CDR3 reads TGTGCCAGCAGCCTCCGGGGGAGCAATCAGCCCCAGCATTTT. Its translation: CASSLRGSNQPQHF.

The V call is TRBV28, the J call TRBJ1-5; tentatively, D is TRBD1 (6 bases). This CDR3 comprises 17 residues. V gave up 3 bases and J gave up 4 bases, with 19 bases separating them. Germline V CDR1 and CDR2: MDHEN, SYDVKM. The CDR3 DNA is TGTGCCAGCAGTTTTTACTTGCAGGGGAATGGGAATCAGCCCCAGCATTTT. It specifies CASSFYLQGNGNQPQHF. The full variable domain, rest sourced from reference TRBV28 and TRBJ1-5, is DVKVTQSSRYLVKRTGEKVFLECVQDMDHENMFWYRQDPGLGLRLIYFSYDVKMKEKGDIPEGYSVSREKKERFSLILESASTNQTSMYLCASSFYLQGNGNQPQHFGDGTRLSIL.

The chain is built from TRBV6-4 and TRBJ2-1; TRBD2 aligns across 11 bases. The V and J ends lost 6 bases and 5 bases, in that order; junction bases with no gene match: 3. Germline-derived CDR1 and CDR2 are MRHNA and SNTAGT. The CDR3 spans 14 residues. The chain's CDR3 is CASRGTSGNNEQFF. Here the CDR3 DNA reads TGTGCCAGCAGGGGGACTAGCGGTAACAATGAGCAGTTCTTC.

The CDR3 reads CASSSSGHQNIQYF. CDR3 bases: TGTGCCAGCTCATCCTCGGGACACCAAAACATTCAGTACTTC. The rearrangement links TRBV18 to TRBJ2-4; TRBD1 might be the D (6 bases). From germline, CDR1 is KGHSH and CDR2 LQKENI. With 5 bases removed from V and 5 bases from J, the gap between germline ends came to 13 bases. The CDR3 consists of 14 residues.

A remark on this clone: Its ends do not fully match the called genes, so a read error is possible. The same CDR3 arises from other DNA sequences in this sample as well. The CDR3 DNA is TGTGCCAGTTCACCGAGACTAGCCGACACAGATACGCAGTATTTT. Encoded protein: CASSPRLADTDTQYF. The chain carries TRBV18 and TRBJ2-3; TRBD2 aligns across 7 bases. Germline CDR1 and CDR2: KGHSH and LQKENI. This CDR3 region has 15 residues.

A single count supports this clone. The rearrangement links TRBV19 to TRBJ2-5, with a tentative D call TRBD2 (5 bases). This CDR3 has 13 amino acids. V lost 4 bases and J 3 bases, leaving 9 bases between the germline ends. CDR1 and CDR2 from the germline V gene are LNHDA and SQIVND (reference sequence). CDR3 protein: CASSNRDKETQYF. The DNA for the CDR3 is TGTGCCAGTAGTAACCGGGATAAAGAGACCCAGTACTTC.

The chain recombines TRBV5-1 with TRBJ1-1; 7 bases match TRBD1. CDR1 and CDR2 (germline): SGHRS, YFSETQ. V lost 0 bases, J lost 2 bases, and 4 bases stayed unmatched. The CDR3 spans 15 residues. The CDR3 DNA is TGCGCCAGCAGCTTGGACAGGGGTGCTAACACTGAAGCTTTCTTT. It translates to CASSLDRGANTEAFF.

V gene TRBV2 combines with J gene TRBJ1-1; maybe TRBD1 (6 bases). This CDR3 region has 13 residues. Germline V gene sequence: CDR1 SNHLY, CDR2 FYNNEI. Trimming removed 6 bases at V and 5 bases at J, with 13 bases between. CDR3 in amino acids: CASRTGGNTEAFF. The CDR3, as DNA: TGTGCCAGCAGGACAGGAGGAAATACTGAAGCTTTCTTT.

The CDR3 loop reads CASSYRGFADEQYF. CDR3 in DNA: TGTGCCAGCAGTTACAGGGGGTTCGCCGACGAGCAGTACTTC. The chain couples TRBV11-1 to TRBJ2-7; 8 bases map to TRBD1. Germline V gene data show CDR1 as SGHAT and CDR2 as FQDESV (reference sequence). Germline trimming cut 6 bases from V and 5 bases from J; bases unmatched to any gene: 9. The CDR3 runs 14 residues. The whole variable domain, filled in from reference TRBV11-1 and TRBJ2-7, reads EAEVAQSPRYKITEKSQAVAFWCDPISGHATLYWYRQILGQGPELLVQFQDESVVDDSQLPKDRFSAERLKGVDSTLKIQPAELGDSAMYLCASSYRGFADEQYFGPGTRLTVT.

The rearrangement joins TRBV6-5 to TRBJ2-7; maybe TRBD2 (6 bases). The V gene's germline CDR1 is MNHEY and CDR2 SVGAGI. With 1 base removed from V and 6 bases from J, the gap between germline ends came to 16 bases. The CDR3 runs 15 residues. This CDR3 reads CASSYFLAPRGEQYF. The CDR3 nucleotides read TGTGCCAGCAGTTACTTCCTAGCGCCGAGGGGCGAGCAGTACTTC.

This clone was counted between two and nine times. V is TRBV4-2 and J is TRBJ1-5; D gene uncertain. Germline V CDR1 and CDR2: LGHNA, YNFKEQ. V was clipped by 1 base and J by 2 bases, with 9 bases between them. The CDR3 consists of 15 residues. As DNA, the CDR3 is TGTGCCAGCAGCCAAGCGGTCGTGGGCAATCAGCCCCAGCATTTT. It translates to CASSQAVVGNQPQHF.

A word on this clone: In the same sample, other DNA sequences code for this CDR3. The genes are TRBV27 and TRBJ1-2, with TRBD1 matching over 9 bases. The CDR3 is 14 amino acids. CDR1 and CDR2 (germline): MNHEY, SMNVEV (reference sequence). Trimming removed 6 bases from V and 7 bases from J; junction bases left unmatched: 9. The CDR3 is CASSRRGQGLGYTF. CDR3 bases: TGTGCCAGCAGCCGCCGAGGACAGGGGCTTGGCTACACCTTC.

This chain joins TRBV2 and TRBJ2-3; TRBD1 matches at 11 bases. J lost 4 bases, V lost 4 bases, and 4 bases had no gene match. Per germline, CDR1 SNHLY and CDR2 FYNNEI. The CDR3 is made up of 15 amino acids. The CDR3 DNA follows: TGTGCCAGCAGTGCACGGACAGGGGGCCCAGATACGCAGTATTTT. Residues: CASSARTGGPDTQYF. Together with reference TRBV2 and TRBJ2-3, the CDR3 gives the full variable domain: EPEVTQTPSHQVTQMGQEVILRCVPISNHLYFYWYRQILGQKVEFLVSFYNNEISEKSEIFDDQFSVERPDGSNFTLKIRSTKLEDSAMYFCASSARTGGPDTQYFGPGTRLTVL.

This clone came up once. This chain connects TRBV5-1 to TRBJ2-7, with a tentative D call TRBD1 (6 bases). Germline values: CDR1 SGHRS, CDR2 YFSETQ. The CDR3 spans 13 residues. Trimming left V 1 base short and J 3 bases short, with 8 bases between. The chain's CDR3 is CASSLSGVYEQYF. Here the CDR3 DNA reads TGCGCCAGCAGCTTGTCAGGGGTCTACGAGCAGTACTTC.

This chain uses TRBV19 with TRBJ2-1; D not certain. The V end was cut by 5 bases, the J end by 5 bases, with 13 bases between. The CDR3 runs to 14 residues. Germline CDR1 and CDR2: LNHDA and SQIVND (reference sequence). The CDR3 DNA follows: TGTGCCAGTAGTCTATACTTCAGCGACAATGAGCAGTTCTTC. Translating it yields CASSLYFSDNEQFF.

This clone was observed once. The genes are TRBV30 and TRBJ2-2; D possibly corresponds to TRBD1 (6 bases). The V and J ends lost 5 bases and 4 bases respectively, with 14 bases between them. The CDR3 runs 14 residues. Per germline, CDR1 GTSNPN and CDR2 SVGIG (reference sequence). In nucleotides, the CDR3 is TGTGCCTGGCTAGGGGGTTGGGGCACCGGGGAGCTGTTTTTT. Its protein is CAWLGGWGTGELFF.

This chain joins TRBV4-2 and TRBJ2-1; TRBD1 matches at 9 bases. Germline lookup yields CDR1 LGHNA and CDR2 YNFKEQ. CDR3 size: 17 residues. Unmatched junction bases numbered 5, after V lost 2 bases and J lost 0 bases. The CDR3 loop reads CASSQLTGGGSYNEQFF. The CDR3 nucleotides are TGTGCCAGCAGCCAACTGACAGGGGGGGGCTCCTACAATGAGCAGTTCTTC.

V is TRBV27 and J is TRBJ2-7; the match to TRBD2 covers 7 bases. This CDR3 is built from 16 residues. The J segment lost 4 bases and the V segment lost 3 bases, leaving 12 bases of the junction unmatched. Germline lookup yields CDR1 MNHEY and CDR2 SMNVEV (reference sequence). The CDR3 nucleotides read TGTGCCAGCAGTTTCCTCACTAGCGCGCCTGGGTACGAGCAGTACTTC. Its protein product is CASSFLTSAPGYEQYF.

This clone was detected only once. The genes are TRBV19 and TRBJ1-2; D uncertain. Germline V gene data show CDR1 as LNHDA and CDR2 as SQIVND (reference sequence). The CDR3 sequence is 13 residues long. Trimming removed 7 bases from V and 4 bases from J, with 13 bases in between. CDR3 region: CASKEGATYGYTF. Written as DNA, the CDR3 is TGTGCCAGTAAGGAGGGCGCTACCTATGGCTACACCTTC.

This chain uses TRBV7-8 with TRBJ1-2; D possibly corresponds to TRBD1 (6 bases). CDR1 is SGHVS, CDR2 FQNEAQ, per germline. V was cut by 5 bases and J by 4 bases, with 14 bases left in between. This CDR3 contains 14 residues. CDR3 in amino acids: CASSARGHGYGYTF. In DNA form, the CDR3 reads TGTGCCAGCAGCGCCCGGGGACACGGCTATGGCTACACCTTC.

This chain joins TRBV23-1 and TRBJ2-2; 7 nucleotides line up with TRBD2. Being an ORF, TRBV23-1 has a function that is uncertain. V dropped 9 bases and J dropped 1; count of bases not matched to a gene: 11. The CDR3 covers 16 residues. Here the CDR3 DNA reads TGCGCCAGTACATCCGGGGGGACTGTGAACACCGGGGAGCTGTTTTTT. Protein: CASTSGGTVNTGELFF.

This rearrangement joins TRBV28 to TRBJ1-1; no definite D call. Trimming left V 5 bases short and J 4 bases short, with 14 bases between. Germline V gene lookup returns CDR1 MDHEN and CDR2 SYDVKM. The CDR3 sequence is 14 residues long. CDR3 region: CASSPGGASTEAFF. In nucleotides, the CDR3 is TGTGCCAGCAGTCCGGGTGGAGCCAGCACTGAAGCTTTCTTT.

This chain connects TRBV6-1 to TRBJ2-3; 8 bases fit TRBD2. The length of the CDR3 is 16 residues. Germline-derived CDR1 and CDR2 are MNHNS and SASEGT. The J segment lost 1 base and the V segment lost 2 bases, leaving 5 bases of the junction unmatched. In DNA, the CDR3 is TGTGCCAGCAGTGAACCAGCGGGGGCCTGCACAGATACGCAGTATTTT. This sequence encodes CASSEPAGACTDTQYF.

The genes are TRBV28 and TRBJ1-2; 8 positions match TRBD1. CDR1 is MDHEN and CDR2 is SYDVKM in the germline V gene. The V and J ends lost 4 bases and 6 bases, in that order; junction bases with no gene match: 10. The CDR3 covers 15 residues. As DNA, the CDR3 is TGTGCCAGCAGTTCCTGGGCAGGGGGCGAAGATGGCTACACCTTC. Translation gives CASSSWAGGEDGYTF.

CDR3 amino acids: CASSSQGRGEQFF. CDR3 in DNA: TGTGCCAGCAGCTCACAGGGTCGGGGTGAGCAGTTCTTC. The V call is TRBV7-9, the J call TRBJ2-1, with D tentatively TRBD1 (6 bases). Germline V CDR1 and CDR2: SEHNR, FQNEAQ (reference sequence). The CDR3 length is 13 residues. The V and J ends lost 4 bases and 9 bases respectively, with 13 bases between them. Supplemented by reference TRBV7-9 and TRBJ2-1, the full variable domain reads DTGVSQNPRHKITKRGQNVTFRCDPISEHNRLYWYRQTLGQGPEFLTYFQNEAQLEKSRLLSDRFSAERPKGSFSTLEIQRTEQGDSAMYLCASSSQGRGEQFFGPGTRLTVL.